This T cell receptor beta chain was profiled in a study of T-cell memory formation after mild COVID-19. About the study: Largely donor-specific TCR clusters were found. Study-level points and caveats: There were some responding clones in pre-infection memory, which suggested that cross-reactive memory had joined.

TCRdb called the 5' RACE reads again in MiXCR, with one record for every CDR3 protein. The profile shows around 200,000 distinct CDR3 sequences, roughly 10% of them singletons. A note on this clonotype: Its antigen is not known.

Germline assignment: CDR1 SGHTA and CDR2 FQGNSA. The CDR3 is 18 residues long. Trimming at V came to 1 base and at J to 6 bases, leaving 7 bases not matched to a gene. The rearrangement links TRBV7-2 to TRBJ2-2, with 14 bases that match TRBD2. Material for sequencing was PBMCs or a T cell subset sorted from them (not recorded which). The receptor was derived from a man younger than 35 who had mild COVID-19 (a few samples of this study predate the infection). Cell type and time point are not known. CDR3 coding DNA: TGTGCCAGCAGCTTAGTCTTCGCGGGACTAGCGGGGGCCGGGGAGCTGTTTTTT. Protein sequence: CASSLVFAGLAGAGELFF.